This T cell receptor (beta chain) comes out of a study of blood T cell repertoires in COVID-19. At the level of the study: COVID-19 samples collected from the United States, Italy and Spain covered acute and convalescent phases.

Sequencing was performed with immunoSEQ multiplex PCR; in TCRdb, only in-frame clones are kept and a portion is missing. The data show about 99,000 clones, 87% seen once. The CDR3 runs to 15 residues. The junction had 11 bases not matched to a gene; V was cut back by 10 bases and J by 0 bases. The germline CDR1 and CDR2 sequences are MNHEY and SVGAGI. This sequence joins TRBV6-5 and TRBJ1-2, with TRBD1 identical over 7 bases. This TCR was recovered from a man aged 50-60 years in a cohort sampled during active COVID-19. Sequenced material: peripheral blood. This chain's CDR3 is CATGGSITTNYGYTF. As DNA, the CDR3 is TGTGCCACAGGGGGGAGTATAACTACTAACTATGGCTACACCTTC.